This TCR beta chain was sequenced during a study of blood T cell repertoires in COVID-19. The wider study: There were acute and convalescent COVID-19 samples, and they came from the United States, Italy and Spain. T cells, B-cell-depleted T cells, or PBMCs supplied cDNA or gDNA.

The authors' processing: Using reference gene primer amplification, nucleated cell counts were estimated. Assay: immunoSEQ multiplex PCR; the TCRdb copy retains only in-frame clones and omits some. The D gene and trimming were derived from the DNA, and the V and J assignments and clone size from that table. The sample records tens of thousands of clones, 75% to 80% being singletons. Those enrolled in Seattle joined during active infection and were followed longitudinally afterward. V was clipped by 0 bases and J by 0 bases, with 11 bases between them. Germline CDR1 and CDR2: SGDLS and YYNGEE. The CDR3 sequence is 16 residues long.

The source of this sequence is a man in his 70s with COVID-19, enrolled during active disease. The chain joins TRBV9 to TRBJ2-3, with unresolved D. The sequenced sample consisted of peripheral blood. CDR3 amino acids: CASSVGSRASTDTQYF. DNA for the CDR3: TGTGCCAGCAGCGTAGGGTCGAGAGCTAGCACAGATACGCAGTATTTT.